This record concerns one T cell receptor (beta chain) sequence. The antigen remains undetermined. This sample is part of a study of cytomegalovirus exposure and HLA in healthy donors. Study as a whole: The roughly 120 validation repertoires and the 666 first-cohort repertoires shared a platform, a later analysis reported. Study conclusions and caveats: Reportedly, diagnosis of cytomegalovirus status by the classifier showed high specificity and sensitivity. Overall, roughly 150 TCR beta chains were annotated as cytomegalovirus-associated. Generally TCR sequences proved uncommon, though certain public TCRs appeared in numerous donors.

The CDR3 is made up of 14 amino acids. V gave up 7 bases and J gave up 3 bases, with 15 bases separating them. Germline CDR1 is MNHNS and CDR2 is SASEGT. Repertoires were generated with immunoSEQ multiplex PCR, while TCRdb's copy carries only in-frame clones and drops some. The sample lists over 200,000 clones; roughly 89% were seen once. The chain employs TRBV6-1 and TRBJ1-2; tentative D call: TRBD1 (5 bases). Sequences were obtained from PBMCs. The sequence was collected from a woman aged 18 to 35 in good health and CMV-seronegative. CDR3 sequence: CASILRQPDYGYTF. CDR3 in DNA: TGTGCCAGCATCCTACGACAGCCGGACTATGGCTACACCTTC.